Below are 24 T cell receptor beta chains sequenced from a single sample in a study of cytomegalovirus exposure and HLA in healthy donors (dated by TCRdb to about 2017). Receptors were amplified or captured by the immunoSEQ multiplex PCR assay. For the multiplex PCR, a mixture combining 60 forward primers for TCR Vbeta segments and 13 reverse primers for TCR Jbeta segments was used. TCRdb carries this immuneACCESS record with in-frame sequences only. Its versions omit some clonotypes, under half of them owing to an unresolved V gene in the studies checked, with the rest unexplained. The table for this sample lists approximately 220,000 clones; roughly 80% of them were counted only once. 0.2% to 0.25% of the sample is in the top ten clones. Sequenced input: PBMCs. Receptors originate from a girl aged 2-10 years in good health and CMV-seronegative.

V is TRBV4-2 and J is TRBJ2-7, with 7 nucleotides matching TRBD2. CDR1 is LGHNA, CDR2 YNFKEQ, per germline. With 0 bases clipped from V and 5 bases from J, the junction kept 7 bases outside the gene matches. This CDR3 is built from 15 residues. CDR3 coding DNA: TGTGCCAGCAGCCAAGAGGGGGGGAGGGCCCACGAGCAGTACTTC. Residues: CASSQEGGRAHEQYF.

This chain joins TRBV15 and TRBJ1-2; D ambiguous. Trimming cost V 3 bases and J 8 bases, with 13 bases left between them. Germline V gene sequence: CDR1 LNHNV, CDR2 YYDKDF (reference sequence). The CDR3 runs 13 residues. In DNA, the CDR3 is TGTGCCACCAGCAGCGGGTTTCAAGCCGGCTACACCTTC. This sequence encodes CATSSGFQAGYTF.

The chain is built from TRBV25-1 and TRBJ1-1, with D perhaps matching TRBD1 (6 bases). The V and J ends lost 8 bases and 5 bases respectively, with 12 bases between them. The CDR3 is 12 residues long. CDR1 and CDR2 from the germline V gene are MGHDK and SYGVNS. The CDR3 DNA reads TGTGCCAGCCGAGGGGGGGGGACTGAAGCTTTCTTT. Translation: CASRGGGTEAFF. The entire variable domain, with the rest obtained from reference TRBV25-1 and TRBJ1-1, is as follows: EADIYQTPRYLVIGTGKKITLECSQTMGHDKMYWYQQDPGMELHLIHYSYGVNSTEKGDLSSESTVSRIRTEHFPLTLESARPSHTSQYLCASRGGGTEAFFGQGTRLTVV.

This clone was seen once. The J gene is TRBJ2-2, the V gene TRBV9; the D gene is possibly TRBD1 (6 bases). The V end lost 4 bases, the J end lost 2 bases, and 9 bases lay between the germline ends. The CDR3 sequence is 14 residues long. Germline values: CDR1 SGDLS, CDR2 YYNGEE. CDR3 in DNA: TGTGCCAGCAGCATCAGGGGTAACACCGGGGAGCTGTTTTTT. Protein sequence: CASSIRGNTGELFF.

The chain links TRBV7-3 to TRBJ2-7, with D maybe TRBD2 (6 bases). Germline lookup yields CDR1 SGHTA and CDR2 FQGTGA. The CDR3 sequence is 13 residues long. Trimming removed 1 base at V and 3 bases at J, with 7 bases between. The CDR3 is CASSLIGGYEQYF. CDR3 bases: TGTGCCAGCAGCTTAATCGGGGGCTACGAGCAGTACTTC.

This clone came up once. The chain is built from TRBV6-5 and TRBJ2-1; 8 bases line up with TRBD2. Germline CDR1 MNHEY, CDR2 SVGAGI. This CDR3 contains 13 residues. V gave up 6 bases and J gave up 6 bases; unmatched junction bases: 4. The CDR3 loop reads CASSYSGANEQFF. CDR3 nucleotides: TGTGCCAGCAGCTATAGCGGGGCCAATGAGCAGTTCTTC.

This clone was seen more than once but under ten times. Its ends do not fully match the called genes, so a read error is possible. The rearrangement uses TRBV7-9 and TRBJ1-1; perhaps TRBD1 as D (5 bases). The CDR3 has 13 amino acids. Germline CDR1 is SEHNR and CDR2 is FQNEAQ (reference sequence). The CDR3 loop reads CSSILDGGAEAFF. CDR3 coding DNA: TGTTCCAGCATCCTAGATGGGGGGGCTGAAGCTTTCTTT. Using reference TRBV7-9 and TRBJ1-1 for the parts outside the CDR3, the full variable domain is DTGVSQNPRHKITKRGQNVTFRCDPISEHNRLYWYRQTLGQGPEFLTYFQNEAQLEKSRLLSDRFSAERPKGSFSTLEIQRTEQGDSAMYLCSSILDGGAEAFFGQGTRLTVV.

This sequence joins TRBV5-1 and TRBJ1-1, with D possibly matching TRBD1 (6 bases). The CDR3 runs to 14 residues. Germline loops: CDR1 SGHRS, CDR2 YFSETQ. The V and J ends lost 6 bases and 1 base respectively, with 13 bases between them. CDR3 bases: TGCGCCAGCAAACAGGGTCAGGGGAACACTGAAGCTTTCTTT. Its protein product is CASKQGQGNTEAFF.

The chain uses TRBV4-1 and TRBJ2-4; 7 bases fit TRBD1. This CDR3 contains 17 residues. The germline gives CDR1 MGHRA, CDR2 YSYEKL. With V trimmed by 1 base and J by 9 bases, 15 bases remained unmatched. CDR3 sequence: CASSQVGASQGSRIQYF. The CDR3 nucleotides read TGCGCCAGCAGCCAAGTGGGGGCATCACAGGGGAGCCGCATTCAGTACTTC.

The chain couples TRBV9 to TRBJ1-1; D is unresolved. This CDR3 spans 13 amino acids. The germline V gene encodes CDR1 SGDLS and CDR2 YYNGEE. Trimming removed 0 bases at V and 5 bases at J, with 8 bases between. CDR3 residues: CASSVGGRTEAFF. The DNA for the CDR3 is TGTGCCAGCAGCGTAGGAGGGAGGACTGAAGCTTTCTTT.

This clone appeared a few times. The chain is built from TRBV6-1 and TRBJ2-4; unclear D gene. The germline gives CDR1 MNHNS, CDR2 SASEGT. V lost 5 bases and J 2 bases, leaving 13 bases between the germline ends. The CDR3 totals 15 residues. In DNA form, the CDR3 reads TGTGCCAGCAGTCAAAACCAGAATTCCAAAAACATTCAGTACTTC. This sequence encodes CASSQNQNSKNIQYF.

The V and J genes are TRBV5-1 and TRBJ2-6, with D perhaps matching TRBD1 (6 bases). Trimming stripped 4 bases from V and 4 bases from J, with 12 bases between. This CDR3 spans 15 amino acids. Germline lookup yields CDR1 SGHRS and CDR2 YFSETQ. The chain's CDR3 is CASSEQGSGANVLTF. Here the CDR3 DNA reads TGCGCCAGCAGCGAACAGGGATCCGGGGCCAACGTCCTGACTTTC.

The gene calls are TRBV5-6 and TRBJ2-2; 10 bases agree with TRBD1. The CDR3 spans 15 residues. The J segment lost 5 bases and the V segment lost 4 bases, leaving 5 bases of the junction unmatched. The germline V gene has CDR1 SGHDT and CDR2 YYEEEE. This CDR3 is CASSPRTGGTGELFF. The CDR3 region has the DNA TGTGCCAGCAGCCCCCGGACAGGGGGGACCGGGGAGCTGTTTTTT.

V gene TRBV5-4 combines with J gene TRBJ1-4; D is ambiguous. Per germline, CDR1 SGHNT and CDR2 YYREEE (reference sequence). Trimming left V 2 bases short and J 6 bases short, with 8 bases between. The CDR3 runs to 13 residues. The DNA of the CDR3 is TGTGCCAGCAGCTTAAAGGGAGATGAAAAACTGTTTTTT. This gives the protein CASSLKGDEKLFF.

This chain uses TRBV18 with TRBJ1-1; D is ambiguous. Trimming pared 3 bases from V and 1 base from J, leaving 6 bases between. From germline, CDR1 is KGHSH and CDR2 LQKENI. This CDR3 comprises 13 residues. The CDR3 protein is CASSPSPNTEAFF. The CDR3 DNA reads as TGTGCCAGCTCACCCAGTCCGAACACTGAAGCTTTCTTT.

The V call is TRBV7-8, the J call TRBJ2-1, with D unclear. The germline V gene encodes CDR1 SGHVS and CDR2 FQNEAQ. Trimming took 2 bases from V and 7 from J, leaving 6 bases between them. This CDR3 is 12 amino acids long. In DNA form, the CDR3 reads TGTGCCAGCAGCTTATTCGGTAATGAGCAGTTCTTC. This translates into CASSLFGNEQFF.

The rearrangement uses TRBV5-4 and TRBJ2-3, with 10 positions matching TRBD2. The germline V gene encodes CDR1 SGHNT and CDR2 YYREEE (reference sequence). The CDR3 consists of 17 residues. V lost 4 bases and J lost 5; bases outside the gene matches: 13. This CDR3 reads CASSLNPGLAFEDTQYF. The CDR3 DNA reads as TGTGCCAGCAGCCTTAATCCGGGACTAGCGTTCGAAGATACGCAGTATTTT.

V gene TRBV23-1 combines with J gene TRBJ2-3; 11 bases align to TRBD2. TRBV23-1 is an ORF, with its function uncertain. The ends lost 0 bases at V and 0 bases at J; junction bases unmatched: 8. The CDR3 spans 19 residues. This CDR3 reads CASSQSSLAGGPSTDTQYF. CDR3 nucleotide sequence: TGCGCCAGCAGTCAATCAAGCCTAGCGGGAGGCCCCAGCACAGATACGCAGTATTTT.

This clone showed up just once. DNA of the CDR3: TGTGCCATCAGTGGCGGCCAAAGCACAGATACGCAGTATTTT. Protein product: CAISGGQSTDTQYF. The chain has TRBV10-3 and TRBJ2-3; D is unresolved. V was shortened by 4 bases and J by 0 bases, with 8 bases between the two germline ends. Germline lookup yields CDR1 ENHRY and CDR2 SYGVKD. The CDR3 loop spans 14 amino acids.

This CDR3 reads CASSYGGLGGETQYF. The CDR3 DNA follows: TGTGCCAGCAGTTACGGCGGGTTAGGGGGTGAGACCCAGTACTTC. This chain uses TRBV6-6 with TRBJ2-5; D is possibly TRBD1 (6 bases). The ends were cut back, 2 bases at V and 5 bases at J, with 15 bases in the middle. The germline V gene encodes CDR1 MNHNY and CDR2 SVGAGI (reference sequence). The CDR3 runs 15 residues.

This clone has a handful of counts. The rearrangement links TRBV6-1 to TRBJ1-1; D might be TRBD1 (6 bases). This CDR3 spans 12 amino acids. V gave up 5 bases and J gave up 4 bases, with 8 bases separating them. Germline V lookup: CDR1 MNHNS, CDR2 SASEGT. The CDR3 reads CASSRQATEAFF. The CDR3 DNA reads TGTGCCAGCAGTCGACAGGCCACTGAAGCTTTCTTT.

V is TRBV6-1 and J is TRBJ2-5, with 7 bases lining up with TRBD2. After removal of 6 bases from V and 2 bases from J, the junction contained 9 bases not matched to a gene. The CDR3 is 15 residues long. Germline CDR1 and CDR2: MNHNS and SASEGT. The CDR3 bases are TGTGCCAGCAGCTTACTAGCGAGCCTTCAAGAGACCCAGTACTTC. This encodes CASSLLASLQETQYF.

This clone has only one observation. The V and J genes are TRBV2 and TRBJ2-7; the D is unclear. V was trimmed by 5 bases and J by 2 bases, leaving 10 bases between them. The germline V gene encodes CDR1 SNHLY and CDR2 FYNNEI. The CDR3 length is 13 residues. CDR3 DNA sequence: TGTGCCAGCAGTCGTAGCAATCCCTACGAGCAGTACTTC. Its protein product is CASSRSNPYEQYF.

The J gene is TRBJ2-7, the V gene TRBV25-1, with 12 bases matching TRBD2. V was clipped by 5 bases and J by 5 bases; unmatched bases: 7. Germline loops: CDR1 MGHDK, CDR2 SYGVNS. The CDR3 covers 15 residues. CDR3 sequence: CASSLGLAGLHEQYF. CDR3 in DNA: TGTGCCAGCAGTCTAGGACTAGCGGGACTCCACGAGCAGTACTTC.